This entry features one T cell receptor beta chain sequence. The antigen remains undetermined. The assay was immunoSEQ multiplex PCR, and TCRdb's table has in-frame clones only and misses some. The sample includes under 200,000 clones, just over 90% seen only once; the top ten take 1% to 1.5%. Germline V gives CDR1 SGHTA, CDR2 FQGNSA. V lost 1 base and J 1 base, leaving 0 bases between the germline ends. The CDR3 is made up of 12 amino acids. This sample stems from a study of T cell responses to AZD1222 COVID-19 vaccine. General study findings and limits: Donor demographics were predominantly white British with a female majority; clonal diversity may be underestimated. Nearly half of spike-specific TCRs reportedly go after variant regions that carry no mutations.

This TCR came from an adult who received the AZD1222 COVID-19 vaccine. V usage is TRBV7-2 and J usage is TRBJ2-3, with D unclear. Sequencing was performed on peripheral blood, taken 28 days after the second AZD1222 dose. CDR3 amino acids: CASSLGTDTQYF. The CDR3 bases are TGTGCCAGCAGCTTAGGCACAGATACGCAGTATTTT. The entire variable domain, with the rest obtained from reference TRBV7-2 and TRBJ2-3, is as follows: GAGVSQSPSNKVTEKGKDVELRCDPISGHTALYWYRQSLGQGLEFLIYFQGNSAPDKSGLPSDRFSAERTGGSVSTLTIQRTQQEDSAVYLCASSLGTDTQYFGPGTRLTVL.